Listed here are 21 T cell receptor beta chains from one sample, sequenced in a study of CD8 T cells in Susac syndrome. Random hexamers were used to reverse transcribe an amount of about 0.45 to 1 ug RNA. TCRdb independently ran MiXCR on the immunoSEQ multiplex PCR reads; one entry per CDR3 protein. The table lists about 280,000 distinct CDR3 sequences, more than 75% of them singletons. Material: CD8+ T cells from PBMCs. These receptors all come from a human donor with multiple sclerosis.

This chain joins TRBV20-1 and TRBJ1-6; D may be TRBD1 (5 bases). Trimming removed 0 bases from V and 4 bases from J, with 22 bases in between. CDR1 is DFQATT and CDR2 is SNEGSKA in the germline V gene (reference sequence). The CDR3 totals 19 residues. CDR3 sequence reads: CSARDLSGQGPAYNSPLHF. CDR3 nucleotides: TGCAGTGCTAGAGATCTGAGCGGCCAGGGCCCCGCTTATAATTCACCCCTCCACTTT.

The rearrangement uses TRBV10-3 and TRBJ2-7; D might be TRBD2 (6 bases). CDR3 size: 14 residues. Germline CDR1 reads ENHRY; CDR2 reads SYGVKD. V was trimmed by 5 bases and J by 3 bases, leaving 14 bases between them. The CDR3 nucleotides are TGTGCCATCAGTACCGGGACCGGGGGCTACGAGCAGTACTTC. This codes for CAISTGTGGYEQYF.

The chain joins TRBV10-2 to TRBJ2-3; TRBD2 aligns across 8 bases. The junction had 4 bases not matched to a gene; V was cut back by 3 bases and J by 5 bases. This CDR3 contains 14 residues. Looked up from germline, CDR1 is WSHSY and CDR2 is SAAADI. CDR3 protein: CASSEGGRKDTQYF. The CDR3 region has the DNA TGCGCCAGCAGTGAAGGCGGGAGGAAAGATACGCAGTATTTT.

The J gene is TRBJ2-7, the V gene TRBV20-1, with a possible D match to TRBD1 (8 bases). The germline V gene encodes CDR1 DFQATT and CDR2 SNEGSKA (reference sequence). V dropped 4 bases and J dropped 5 bases, with 18 bases sitting between them. This CDR3 has 14 residues. The CDR3 nucleotides read TGCAGTGCTAAAACAGGGGGGGGGTCGGACGAGCAGTACTTC. It encodes CSAKTGGGSDEQYF.

The V gene is TRBV6-5, the J gene TRBJ2-1; 8 nucleotides agree with TRBD2. The germline gives CDR1 MNHEY, CDR2 SVGAGI. Unmatched junction bases numbered 7, after V lost 5 bases and J lost 10 bases. The CDR3 contains 13 residues. CDR3 in amino acids: CASSPSRLAEQFF. Here the CDR3 DNA reads TGTGCCAGCAGTCCATCCAGACTAGCGGAGCAGTTCTTC.

This chain uses TRBV27 with TRBJ2-2; D possibly corresponds to TRBD1 (6 bases). V shed 11 bases and J shed 1 base, with 8 bases lying between them. Germline CDR1 MNHEY, CDR2 SMNVEV (reference sequence). This CDR3 is built from 12 residues. The CDR3 region is CAAGENTGELFF. The CDR3 DNA is TGTGCCGCAGGGGAGAACACCGGGGAGCTGTTTTTT.

V usage is TRBV9 and J usage is TRBJ2-7; 7 positions agree with TRBD2. This CDR3 has 13 amino acids. Germline CDR1 and CDR2: SGDLS and YYNGEE. J gave up 6 bases and V 4 bases, and 7 bases lay outside the gene matches. CDR3 DNA: TGTGCCAGCAGCTCAGGCGGGAGCTCCGAGCAGTACTTC. Translation: CASSSGGSSEQYF.

V is TRBV7-9 and J is TRBJ2-7, with 8 bases fitting TRBD2. The germline V gene encodes CDR1 SEHNR and CDR2 FQNEAQ (reference sequence). This CDR3 region has 17 residues. Trimming removed 4 bases from V and 0 bases from J; junction bases left unmatched: 11. The CDR3 spells CASSSIRAGVSSYEQYF. The CDR3 DNA sequence: TGTGCCAGCAGCTCGATTAGAGCGGGAGTCTCCTCCTACGAGCAGTACTTC.

The gene calls are TRBV9 and TRBJ2-3; TRBD2 agrees at 7 bases. CDR1 is SGDLS, CDR2 YYNGEE, per germline. V was pared by 0 bases and J by 0 bases, with 4 bases of the junction left unmatched. The CDR3 spans 16 residues. The CDR3 coding sequence is TGTGCCAGCAGCGTAGAGTCTAGCGGTAGCACAGATACGCAGTATTTT. It translates to CASSVESSGSTDTQYF. Full variable domain (outside the CDR3, taken from reference TRBV9 and TRBJ2-3): DSGVTQTPKHLITATGQRVTLRCSPRSGDLSVYWYQQSLDQGLQFLIQYYNGEERAKGNILERFSAQQFPDLHSELNLSSLELGDSALYFCASSVESSGSTDTQYFGPGTRLTVL.

V usage is TRBV28 and J usage is TRBJ1-1, with 8 bases aligning to TRBD1. Germline V gene lookup returns CDR1 MDHEN and CDR2 SYDVKM. CDR3 length: 14 amino acids. With 5 bases clipped from V and 5 bases from J, the junction kept 7 bases outside the gene matches. The CDR3 reads CASSRTGGGTEAFF. The CDR3 region has the DNA TGTGCCAGCAGTCGCACAGGGGGTGGGACTGAAGCTTTCTTT.

This clonotype was detected only once. V is TRBV27 and J is TRBJ2-3; perhaps TRBD1 as D (5 bases). The CDR3 loop spans 13 amino acids. Trimming removed 10 bases at V and 7 bases at J, with 18 bases between. Germline V CDR1 and CDR2: MNHEY, SMNVEV (reference sequence). This chain's CDR3 is CATRVGPVNTQYF. For the CDR3, the DNA is TGTGCCACCAGGGTGGGGCCGGTGAATACGCAGTATTTT.

The V gene is TRBV30, the J gene TRBJ2-7; D remains unclear. CDR1 GTSNPN and CDR2 SVGIG come from the germline V gene (reference sequence). The CDR3 runs to 13 residues. V was pared by 3 bases and J by 0 bases, with 9 bases between. The CDR3 region is CAWRHQSSYEQYF. CDR3 DNA: TGTGCCTGGAGACACCAGAGCTCCTACGAGCAGTACTTC. Together with reference TRBV30 and TRBJ2-7, the CDR3 gives the full variable domain: SQTIHQWPATLVQPVGSPLSLECTVEGTSNPNLYWYRQAAGRGLQLLFYSVGIGQISSEVPQNLSASRPQDRQFILSSKKLLLSDSGFYLCAWRHQSSYEQYFGPGTRLTVT.

The chain couples TRBV27 to TRBJ2-7, with TRBD1 identical over 9 bases. V shed 7 bases and J 1 base; nucleotides not matched to a gene: 2. The germline V gene encodes CDR1 MNHEY and CDR2 SMNVEV (reference sequence). The CDR3 loop spans 13 amino acids. The CDR3 region has the DNA TGTGCCAGCACGGGACAGGGTTCCTACGAGCAGTACTTC. The encoded protein is CASTGQGSYEQYF.

The chain uses TRBV27 and TRBJ2-7; a possible D gene is TRBD2 (5 bases). There are 16 residues in the CDR3. V was trimmed by 1 base and J by 0 bases, leaving 13 bases between them. Germline lookup yields CDR1 MNHEY and CDR2 SMNVEV (reference sequence). DNA for the CDR3: TGTGCCAGCAGTTTATTCCCGGGGAAAGCCTCCTACGAGCAGTACTTC. This sequence encodes CASSLFPGKASYEQYF.

The V and J genes are TRBV28 and TRBJ2-7, with no clear D. Per the germline V gene, CDR1 is MDHEN and CDR2 is SYDVKM. V gave up 2 bases and J gave up 8 bases, with 13 bases separating them. CDR3 length: 13 residues. DNA for the CDR3: TGTGCCAGCAGTTTAAGTGATCCTGCGCAGCAGTACTTC. Protein: CASSLSDPAQQYF.

V usage is TRBV28 and J usage is TRBJ2-4, with D unresolved. CDR1 MDHEN and CDR2 SYDVKM come from the germline V gene. The CDR3 length is 13 residues. V lost 9 bases, J lost 5 bases, and 14 bases lay in between. In nucleotides, the CDR3 is TGTGCCAGTTCACCGTCGGACGAAAACATTCAGTACTTC. Amino acids: CASSPSDENIQYF.

CDR3 sequence: CSARGPGLADPYEQYF. The CDR3 DNA follows: TGCAGTGCTAGAGGGCCGGGACTAGCCGACCCCTACGAGCAGTACTTC. This sequence joins TRBV20-1 and TRBJ2-7; 9 bases match TRBD2. The CDR3 loop spans 16 amino acids. With 1 base clipped from V and 2 bases from J, the junction kept 9 bases outside the gene matches. Germline V gives CDR1 DFQATT, CDR2 SNEGSKA (reference sequence).

This sequence joins TRBV7-9 and TRBJ2-7; D call uncertain. The CDR3 loop spans 13 amino acids. Trimming pared 0 bases from V and 2 bases from J, leaving 5 bases between. Germline CDR1 and CDR2: SEHNR and FQNEAQ (reference sequence). DNA of the CDR3: TGTGCCAGCAGCTTAGCGCAACCCTACGAGCAGTACTTC. As protein: CASSLAQPYEQYF.

The chain employs TRBV3-1 and TRBJ2-7; D possibly corresponds to TRBD2 (6 bases). The CDR3 is 13 amino acids. V was cut by 4 bases and J by 6 bases, with 13 bases left in between. Germline V lookup: CDR1 LGHDT, CDR2 YNNKEL (reference sequence). DNA of the CDR3: TGTGCCAGCAGCCCCGGAGGGCCGTTCGAGCAGTACTTC. Encoded protein: CASSPGGPFEQYF.

This chain links TRBV28 with TRBJ2-5; TRBD1 agrees at 9 bases. Germline V gene data show CDR1 as MDHEN and CDR2 as SYDVKM. The CDR3 has 17 amino acids. The V segment lost 3 bases and the J segment 1 base; nucleotides outside the gene matches: 9. CDR3 DNA: TGTGCCAGCAGTTTTAAGGACAGGGGTTGGGGCCAAGAGACCCAGTACTTC. Translated, it gives CASSFKDRGWGQETQYF.

This clonotype has a single count. The rearrangement links TRBV3-1 to TRBJ2-1; D gene ambiguous. The CDR3 spans 13 residues. V lost 4 bases, J lost 9 bases, and 13 bases lay in between. Per germline, CDR1 LGHDT and CDR2 YNNKEL (reference sequence). The CDR3 protein is CASSLTTLGEQFF. CDR3 coding DNA: TGTGCCAGCAGCCTTACTACACTTGGTGAGCAGTTCTTC.